The 26 T cell receptor beta chains below were found in one sample sequenced in a study of T cell responses to AZD1222 COVID-19 vaccine. Using immunoSEQ multiplex PCR, the repertoire was profiled, and TCRdb retains in-frame clones only, with some absent. Of approximately 150,000 clones listed, around 94% are singletons. Sample: peripheral blood, taken 28 days after the second AZD1222 dose. The receptors derive from an adult who received the AZD1222 COVID-19 vaccine.

The chain recombines TRBV18 with TRBJ1-2, with D maybe TRBD1 (6 bases). The ends were cut back, 3 bases at V and 6 bases at J, with 11 bases in the middle. The CDR3 has 13 residues. Per the germline V gene, CDR1 is KGHSH and CDR2 is LQKENI. The CDR3 DNA reads TGTGCCAGCTCACCCGGACAGTCTGATGGCTACACCTTC. It is translated as CASSPGQSDGYTF. The full variable domain, completed using reference TRBV18 and TRBJ1-2, is NAGVMQNPRHLVRRRGQEARLRCSPMKGHSHVYWYRQLPEEGLKFMVYLQKENIIDESGMPKERFSAEFPKEGPSILRIQQVVRGDSAAYFCASSPGQSDGYTFGSGTRLTVV.

The chain recombines TRBV27 with TRBJ1-1, with TRBD1 as a possible D gene (6 bases). The CDR3 is 14 amino acids. V shed 4 bases and J shed 3 bases, with 12 bases lying between them. The germline V gene encodes CDR1 MNHEY and CDR2 SMNVEV (reference sequence). CDR3 loop: CASSWKRGDTEAFF. The CDR3 DNA sequence: TGTGCCAGCAGTTGGAAGAGGGGGGACACTGAAGCTTTCTTT.

The CDR3 bases are TGCGCCAGCGCCCTGGGCCAGGCAGATACGCAGTATTTT. Translating gives CASALGQADTQYF. This sequence joins TRBV4-1 and TRBJ2-3, with D unclear. V lost 8 bases and J 4 bases, leaving 13 bases between the germline ends. CDR1 MGHRA and CDR2 YSYEKL come from the germline V gene. CDR3 length: 13 residues.

This clone appeared a single time. The chain carries TRBV7-2 and TRBJ2-1; TRBD1 matches 10 bases. Germline V CDR1 and CDR2: SGHTA, FQGNSA. Trimming at V came to 4 bases and at J to 2 bases, leaving 2 bases not matched to a gene. The CDR3 spans 15 residues. CDR3 in DNA: TGTGCCAGCAGCTACGACAGGGGGCCCTACAATGAGCAGTTCTTC. This translates into CASSYDRGPYNEQFF.

The chain carries TRBV2 and TRBJ2-7, with a weak D call TRBD2 (6 bases). Trimming left V 7 bases short and J 7 bases short, with 11 bases between. This CDR3 region has 11 residues. From germline, CDR1 is SNHLY and CDR2 FYNNEI. CDR3 bases: TGTGCCAGCACCGGGACTCGGGAGCAGTACTTC. Translation gives CASTGTREQYF.

The chain joins TRBV28 to TRBJ1-1; D ambiguous. There are 16 residues in the CDR3. V shed 3 bases and J shed 4 bases, with 18 bases lying between them. The germline CDR1 and CDR2 sequences are MDHEN and SYDVKM. In DNA, the CDR3 is TGTGCCAGCAGTTTTTTGCAGGAAACAAGCGGCACTGAAGCTTTCTTT. This sequence encodes CASSFLQETSGTEAFF.

The rearrangement uses TRBV30 and TRBJ2-1, with D perhaps TRBD2 (6 bases). Trimming took off 4 bases at V and 0 bases at J, with 10 bases between the two ends. Germline CDR1 reads GTSNPN; CDR2 reads SVGIG (reference sequence). This CDR3 contains 14 residues. This CDR3 reads CAWISGNSYNEQFF. The CDR3 DNA sequence: TGTGCCTGGATTAGCGGAAACTCCTACAATGAGCAGTTCTTC.

The rearrangement joins TRBV9 to TRBJ1-1; D is undetermined. Trimming cost V 7 bases and J 0 bases, with 13 bases left between them. The germline gives CDR1 SGDLS, CDR2 YYNGEE. This CDR3 contains 14 residues. CDR3 region: CASARGILNTEAFF. DNA for the CDR3: TGTGCCAGCGCTCGAGGGATTTTGAACACTGAAGCTTTCTTT.

This rearrangement joins TRBV7-2 to TRBJ2-2; D is unclear. Trimming removed 5 bases from V and 0 bases from J, with 10 bases in between. Germline V gives CDR1 SGHTA, CDR2 FQGNSA. CDR3 size: 15 residues. The CDR3 reads CASSPRHSNTGELFF. As DNA, the CDR3 is TGTGCCAGCAGCCCAAGACACTCGAACACCGGGGAGCTGTTTTTT.

CDR3 amino acids: CASSHGTSGIETQYF. CDR3 DNA: TGCGCCAGCAGCCACGGGACTAGCGGGATAGAGACCCAGTACTTC. The V and J genes are TRBV4-3 and TRBJ2-5, with 13 nucleotides matching TRBD2. This CDR3 has 15 residues. Germline V gene sequence: CDR1 LGHNA, CDR2 YSLEER. V shed 3 bases, J shed 4 bases, and the junction held 2 bases outside the gene matches.

The gene calls are TRBV3-1 (or the pseudogene TRBV3-2) and TRBJ2-1; perhaps TRBD2 as D (7 bases). The CDR3 consists of 15 residues. V dropped 2 bases and J dropped 2 bases, with 10 bases sitting between them. CDR1 is LGHDT and CDR2 is YNNKEL in the germline V gene (reference sequence). CDR3 residues: CASSQTGRAYNEQFF. In nucleotides, the CDR3 is TGTGCCAGCAGCCAAACAGGGAGGGCCTACAATGAGCAGTTCTTC.

This clone was seen once. The gene calls are TRBV5-4 and TRBJ1-2; 8 bases are a match to TRBD1. The V and J ends lost 4 bases and 6 bases, in that order; junction bases with no gene match: 17. Germline values: CDR1 SGHNT, CDR2 YYREEE (reference sequence). The CDR3 contains 17 residues. CDR3 sequence (DNA): TGTGCCAGCAGCCCAGAGGGGACAGGTGGTACCCTGGATGGCTACACCTTC. Translating it yields CASSPEGTGGTLDGYTF.

The chain uses TRBV14 and TRBJ1-1, with D unresolved. There are 14 residues in the CDR3. V dropped 0 bases and J dropped 5 bases, with 10 bases sitting between them. Germline lookup yields CDR1 SGHDN and CDR2 FVKESK. CDR3 DNA sequence: TGTGCCAGCAGCCAAGATCTTAGAGGGACTGAAGCTTTCTTT. Translating it yields CASSQDLRGTEAFF.

This clone turned up a few times. The chain uses TRBV19 and TRBJ1-1, with D hard to call. Germline-derived CDR1 and CDR2 are LNHDA and SQIVND (reference sequence). Trimming pared 7 bases from V and 5 bases from J, leaving 20 bases between. The CDR3 totals 15 residues. The CDR3 sequence: CASTDPATRRTEAFF. In DNA, the CDR3 is TGTGCCAGTACCGACCCTGCAACTAGGAGGACTGAAGCTTTCTTT.

The chain couples TRBV7-9 to TRBJ2-7; D is undetermined. Looked up from germline, CDR1 is SEHNR and CDR2 is FQNEAQ (reference sequence). This CDR3 is built from 14 residues. V was pared by 3 bases and J by 12 bases, with 21 bases between. This CDR3 reads CASSLDQRTVGSYF. As DNA, the CDR3 is TGTGCCAGCAGCTTGGACCAACGGACCGTCGGGTCGTACTTC.

The CDR3 DNA reads TGTGCCAGCTCACACGACCTAGCGGGAACGCTGAGCACAGATACGCAGTATTTT. Its translation is CASSHDLAGTLSTDTQYF. The rearrangement links TRBV18 to TRBJ2-3; 9 nucleotides line up with TRBD2. This CDR3 has 18 amino acids. With 4 bases clipped from V and 0 bases from J, the junction kept 11 bases outside the gene matches. The germline V gene encodes CDR1 KGHSH and CDR2 LQKENI. The variable domain in full, completed from reference TRBV18 and TRBJ2-3, reads NAGVMQNPRHLVRRRGQEARLRCSPMKGHSHVYWYRQLPEEGLKFMVYLQKENIIDESGMPKERFSAEFPKEGPSILRIQQVVRGDSAAYFCASSHDLAGTLSTDTQYFGPGTRLTVL.

DNA of the CDR3: TGTGCCAGCGCTAGCTCGACAGGGGTGGCCAAGAACGAGCAGTACTTC. Translating gives CASASSTGVAKNEQYF. V is TRBV7-6 and J is TRBJ2-7; the match to TRBD1 covers 8 bases. The V gene's germline CDR1 is SGHVS and CDR2 FNYEAQ. V lost 8 bases and J lost 5; bases outside the gene matches: 17. This CDR3 region has 16 residues.

This clone occurred a few times. The V and J genes are TRBV15 and TRBJ2-1; D uncertain. V was pared by 6 bases and J by 2 bases, with 14 bases between. Germline CDR1 reads LNHNV; CDR2 reads YYDKDF (reference sequence). The CDR3 sequence is 15 residues long. The CDR3: CATSTPENPYNEQFF. The CDR3 nucleotides are TGTGCCACCAGTACTCCCGAGAACCCCTACAATGAGCAGTTCTTC.

The CDR3 reads CASSFLNTEAFF. In DNA form, the CDR3 reads TGTGCCAGCAGTTTCCTAAACACTGAAGCTTTCTTT. The chain joins TRBV12-3 or TRBV12-4 to TRBJ1-1; no reliable D call. The CDR3 is 12 amino acids. V was shortened by 3 bases and J by 2 bases, with 4 bases between the two germline ends.

The chain couples TRBV3-1 (or the pseudogene TRBV3-2) to TRBJ2-3, with D possibly TRBD1 on 6 matching bases. Germline loops: CDR1 LGHDT, CDR2 YNNKEL (reference sequence). This CDR3 has 19 amino acids. Trimming removed 0 bases from V and 2 bases from J, with 21 bases in between. The CDR3 spells CASSQDMGAHPTFTDTQYF. In DNA, the CDR3 is TGTGCCAGCAGCCAAGATATGGGGGCCCACCCCACATTCACAGATACGCAGTATTTT.

This rearrangement joins TRBV23-1 to TRBJ1-5; tentatively, D is TRBD1 (6 bases). TRBV23-1 counts as an open reading frame of uncertain function. The V end lost 2 bases, the J end lost 4 bases, and 18 bases lay between the germline ends. CDR3 length equals 17 residues. This chain's CDR3 is CASSQHSRDTWNQPQHF. CDR3 DNA sequence: TGCGCCAGCAGTCAACACAGCCGGGACACCTGGAATCAGCCCCAGCATTTT.

The chain links TRBV3-1 (or the pseudogene TRBV3-2) to TRBJ2-7, with 8 nucleotides matching TRBD2. The CDR3 runs to 15 residues. The V and J ends lost 2 bases and 5 bases, in that order; junction bases with no gene match: 8. Germline assignment: CDR1 LGHDT and CDR2 YNNKEL (reference sequence). CDR3: CASSQQPTSGNEQYF. Written as DNA, the CDR3 is TGTGCCAGCAGCCAACAGCCTACTAGCGGAAACGAGCAGTACTTC.

This clone was found once. The J gene is TRBJ2-5, the V gene TRBV4-2; 11 bases fit TRBD2. Germline lookup yields CDR1 LGHNA and CDR2 YNFKEQ. Unmatched junction bases numbered 7, after V lost 3 bases and J lost 4 bases. The CDR3 sequence is 16 residues long. CDR3 protein: CASSQNSGRASETQYF. In nucleotides, the CDR3 is TGTGCCAGCAGCCAGAATAGCGGGAGGGCCTCAGAGACCCAGTACTTC.

As DNA, the CDR3 is TGTGCCAGCAGTGTAGGGACAGGGCGCACTGAAGCTTTCTTT. Its translation: CASSVGTGRTEAFF. This chain links TRBV2 with TRBJ1-1; 9 positions match TRBD1. The CDR3 is made up of 14 amino acids. Trimming cost V 4 bases and J 4 bases; bases outside gene matches: 4. CDR1 and CDR2 from the germline V gene are SNHLY and FYNNEI.

The CDR3 region has the DNA TGCAGCGTTGAAGACGGAGGATTCCCCTACGAGCAGTACTTC. It is translated as CSVEDGGFPYEQYF. The chain has TRBV29-1 and TRBJ2-7, with D perhaps matching TRBD2 (5 bases). This CDR3 is built from 14 residues. Trimming cost V 0 bases and J 2 bases, with 11 bases left between them. Germline V lookup: CDR1 SQVTM, CDR2 ANQGSEA.

The V call is TRBV28, the J call TRBJ2-1; TRBD1 is a possible D gene (6 bases). Between the trimmed V and J ends, which lost 7 bases and 7 bases, there was a span of 14 bases. CDR3 size: 13 residues. The germline V gene encodes CDR1 MDHEN and CDR2 SYDVKM. For the CDR3, the DNA is TGTGCCAGCAAAGGGACAATGATGAATGAGCAGTTCTTC. Translating gives CASKGTMMNEQFF.